Listed below are T cell receptor beta chains from one sample, sequenced in a study of T-cell reconstitution after alpha-beta-depleted transplantation in children. In TCRdb, the PCR reads were re-called with MiXCR into one record per CDR3 protein. This table holds approximately 650,000 distinct CDR3 sequences, 10% to 15% found once. The specimen comprised PBMCs, sampled before TCRalphabeta/CD19-depleted stem cell transplant. All receptors come from a girl aged 2-9 years with congenital amegakaryocytic thrombocytopenia, due to receive a stem cell transplant. Each CDR3 is given with its conserved first and last residue. The order of the fields is J gene, V gene, clone size, D gene, CDR3 protein, CDR3 DNA. The D gene is left open where the match is weak. A clone size is listed for some rows: how often the clone was seen (once, few, many), or a class if it is expanded.

>TRBJ1-1|TRBV7-9|many|TRBD1
CASSLGSQGQMNTEAFF
TGTGCCAGCAGCTTAGGTAGCCAGGGACAGATGAACACTGAAGCTTTCTTT
>TRBJ1-1|TRBV20-1|.|.
CSAYSGNTEAFF
TGCAGTGCTTATTCCGGGAACACTGAAGCTTTCTTT
>TRBJ2-5|TRBV7-8|.|.
CASSLFGGLQETQYF
TGTGCCAGCAGCTTGTTCGGGGGGCTTCAAGAGACCCAGTACTTC
>TRBJ1-2|TRBV7-9|many|.
CASSLDGQRLYGYTF
TGTGCCAGCAGCTTAGACGGGCAAAGACTCTATGGCTACACCTTC
>TRBJ1-2|TRBV5-5|few|TRBD1
CASSLVWTGAAYGYTF
TGTGCCAGCAGCTTGGTATGGACAGGGGCCGCCTATGGCTACACCTTC
>TRBJ2-5|TRBV5-1|once|.
CASSLVNARETQYF
TGCGCCAGCAGCTTGGTTAACGCACGGGAGACCCAGTACTTC
>TRBJ2-1|TRBV7-2|few|TRBD2
CASSQWREVPEQFF
TGTGCCAGCAGCCAGTGGCGGGAGGTGCCTGAGCAGTTCTTC
>TRBJ2-1|TRBV5-1|many|.
CASRPRTQTYNEQFF
TGCGCCAGCCGTCCCCGGACCCAGACCTACAATGAGCAGTTCTTC
>TRBJ2-1|TRBV5-1|many|TRBD2
CASSLIAGEQFF
TGCGCCAGCAGCTTGATAGCGGGAGAGCAGTTCTTC
>TRBJ1-1|TRBV12-3/TRBV12-4|once|.
CASSWLRGDTEAFF
TGTGCCAGCAGCTGGCTACGGGGGGACACTGAAGCTTTCTTT
>TRBJ2-7|TRBV12-3/TRBV12-4|many|TRBD1
CASSLPRQGTYEQYF
TGTGCCAGCAGCCTACCTCGACAGGGAACCTACGAGCAGTACTTC
>TRBJ2-7|TRBV20-1|few|.
CSASDPTSLYEQYF
TGCAGTGCTAGCGACCCGACATCTCTCTACGAGCAGTACTTC
>TRBJ2-1|TRBV10-3|many|.
CAIRGYFGYNEQFF
TGTGCCATCAGGGGGTATTTTGGCTACAATGAGCAGTTCTTC
>TRBJ1-4|TRBV6-1|few|.
CASTKRGGSEKLFF
TGTGCCAGCACCAAGAGGGGCGGTTCTGAAAAACTGTTTTTT
>TRBJ2-1|TRBV15|few|.
CATSRDRAAYNEQFF
TGTGCCACCAGCAGAGATCGCGCGGCCTACAATGAGCAGTTCTTC
>TRBJ1-5|TRBV5-5|many|.
CASSLDSRNQPQHF
TGTGCCAGCAGCTTGGACAGTCGCAATCAGCCCCAGCATTTT
>TRBJ2-2|TRBV10-3|many|.
CAISAIQDPGSNTGELFF
TGTGCCATCAGTGCCATTCAGGACCCAGGCTCGAACACCGGGGAGCTGTTTTTT
>TRBJ1-2|TRBV12-3/TRBV12-4|.|.
CASRTDGYTF
TGTGCCAGCAGGACCGACGGCTACACCTTC
>TRBJ2-5|TRBV20-1|few|.
CSARPGYETQYF
TGCAGTGCTAGACCCGGATATGAGACCCAGTACTTC
>TRBJ1-5|TRBV11-2|many|TRBD1
CASSLGTGGVPQHF
TGTGCCAGCAGCTTAGGGACAGGGGGGGTGCCCCAGCATTTT
>TRBJ2-1|TRBV5-1|many|TRBD2
CASSVRLASSYNEQFF
TGCGCCAGCAGCGTACGACTAGCAAGCTCCTACAATGAGCAGTTCTTC
>TRBJ2-3|TRBV20-1|few|.
CSARAGRYGMDTQYF
TGCAGTGCTAGAGCGGGCCGGTACGGGATGGATACGCAGTATTTT
>TRBJ2-3|TRBV12-5|many|.
CASGLDNGFIADTQYF
TGTGCTAGTGGTTTGGACAACGGGTTCATTGCAGATACGCAGTATTTT
>TRBJ2-1|TRBV5-1|.|.
CASSQGRVNEQFF
TGCGCCAGCAGCCAGGGCCGGGTAAATGAGCAGTTCTTC
>TRBJ2-5|TRBV5-1|.|.
CASSPQGTYQETQYF
TGCGCCAGCAGCCCCCAGGGTACGTACCAAGAGACCCAGTACTTC
>TRBJ2-7|TRBV20-1|.|TRBD1
CSARDAGTGVYEQYF
TGCAGTGCTAGAGATGCCGGGACAGGAGTCTACGAGCAGTACTTC
>TRBJ2-2|TRBV12-3/TRBV12-4|many|.
CASSSRRAGELFF
TGTGCCAGCAGTTCCAGGCGGGCCGGGGAGCTGTTTTTT
>TRBJ1-1|TRBV12-3/TRBV12-4|many|.
CASSPNGRVEAFF
TGTGCCAGCAGTCCCAACGGACGGGTCGAAGCTTTCTTT
>TRBJ2-5|TRBV20-1|many|TRBD2
CSARSGRASSEETQYF
TGCAGTGCTAGGAGCGGGAGGGCCTCTAGCGAAGAGACCCAGTACTTC
>TRBJ1-1|TRBV7-9|few|.
CASTLRGSTEAFF
TGTGCCAGCACCCTCCGGGGGAGCACTGAAGCTTTCTTT
>TRBJ2-1|TRBV28|many|.
CASSSGTLGYNEQFF
TGTGCCAGCAGCTCCGGGACTTTAGGCTACAATGAGCAGTTCTTC
>TRBJ1-3|TRBV6-6|few|.
CASSYAGGNTIYF
TGTGCCAGCAGTTACGCAGGGGGAAACACCATATATTTT
>TRBJ2-5|TRBV6-5|few|.
CASSYPPGQETQYF
TGTGCCAGCAGTTACCCTCCGGGACAAGAGACCCAGTACTTC
>TRBJ1-2|TRBV20-1|many|.
CSAGSGGVGGYTF
TGCAGTGCTGGGAGCGGGGGGGTGGGAGGCTACACCTTC
>TRBJ2-4|TRBV5-1|.|.
CASSLTGENIQYF
TGCGCCAGCAGCTTAACCGGGGAAAACATTCAGTACTTC
>TRBJ2-7|TRBV20-1|.|TRBD2
CSASSTWSGRGYEQYF
TGCAGTGCTAGTTCTACCTGGAGCGGGAGAGGATACGAGCAGTACTTC
>TRBJ2-3|TRBV5-1|.|TRBD2
CASSFSPGLAGDTQYF
TGCGCCAGCAGCTTTTCCCCGGGACTAGCGGGAGATACGCAGTATTTT
>TRBJ2-1|TRBV10-3|many|TRBD2
CAISGGLANYNEQFF
TGTGCCATCAGTGGGGGACTAGCGAATTACAATGAGCAGTTCTTC
>TRBJ1-4|TRBV7-9|few|.
CASSIRDADREKLFF
TGTGCCAGCAGCATCCGGGACGCCGATAGGGAAAAACTGTTTTTT
>TRBJ1-1|TRBV12-3/TRBV12-4|few|.
CASRFLNTEAFF
TGTGCCAGCAGGTTCCTGAACACTGAAGCTTTCTTT
>TRBJ2-3|TRBV9|many|.
CASSLRGLTDTQYF
TGTGCCAGCAGCCTCCGGGGGTTGACAGATACGCAGTATTTT
>TRBJ1-4|TRBV20-1|many|.
CSARLPGEKLFF
TGCAGTGCTAGACTACCGGGGGAAAAACTGTTTTTT
>TRBJ2-1|TRBV7-2|few|TRBD2
CASSLATSGGHNEQFF
TGTGCCAGCAGCTTAGCAACTAGCGGGGGCCACAATGAGCAGTTCTTC
>TRBJ2-1|TRBV29-1|many|.
CSVEYLAVDEQFF
TGCAGCGTTGAGTACCTAGCCGTCGATGAGCAGTTCTTC
>TRBJ2-3|TRBV20-1|many|.
CSARTATDTQYF
TGCAGTGCTCGGACAGCCACAGATACGCAGTATTTT
>TRBJ1-5|TRBV12-3/TRBV12-4|many|.
CASSFGQKGNQPQHF
TGTGCCAGCAGTTTTGGACAGAAGGGAAATCAGCCCCAGCATTTT
>TRBJ2-5|TRBV7-2|.|TRBD2
CASSLASLAGGRETQYF
TGTGCCAGCAGCTTAGCGTCGCTAGCGGGAGGACGAGAGACCCAGTACTTC
>TRBJ2-2|TRBV2|.|.
CASSEWGSGELFF
TGTGCCAGCAGTGAATGGGGATCCGGGGAGCTGTTTTTT
>TRBJ2-1|TRBV6-2/TRBV6-3|many|.
CASSYGYEQFF
TGTGCCAGCAGTTACGGGTATGAGCAGTTCTTC
>TRBJ2-4|TRBV3-1|few|TRBD1
CASSQITGQGGIQYF
TGTGCCAGCAGCCAAATTACGGGACAGGGTGGCATTCAGTACTTC
>TRBJ1-2|TRBV29-1|many|.
CSAPDGKKAGYTF
TGCAGCGCCCCGGACGGTAAAAAGGCAGGCTACACCTTC
>TRBJ2-2|TRBV28|few|.
CASSLAWQELNTGELFF
TGTGCCAGCAGTTTGGCTTGGCAGGAGTTAAACACCGGGGAGCTGTTTTTT